A selection of T cell receptor beta chains follows, all from one sample in a study of T cell responses to AZD1222 COVID-19 vaccine. The method was immunoSEQ multiplex PCR; TCRdb's version includes in-frame clones alone and lacks a portion of them. The sample lists some 80,000 clones, roughly nine tenths occurring once. The specimen was peripheral blood, collected on day 0 of AZD1222 vaccination. These receptors originate from an adult in good health. The CDR3 runs from the conserved cysteine through the conserved F or W. The D gene is left open where the match is weak. Clone size is shown for a subset of rows, as once, few, many or a class of expanded clone.

cdr3_aa: CASKRGSDNEQFF
cdr3_nt: TGCGCCAGCAAAAGGGGTTCCGACAATGAGCAGTTCTTC
clone_size: -
j_call: TRBJ2-1
v_call: TRBV5-1
d_call: -

cdr3_aa: CASSVGADNSGNTIYF
cdr3_nt: TGTGCCAGCAGCGTAGGGGCAGACAACTCTGGAAACACCATATATTTT
clone_size: -
j_call: TRBJ1-3
v_call: TRBV9
d_call: -

cdr3_aa: CAISEPKSGSYNEQFF
cdr3_nt: TGTGCCATCAGTGAGCCGAAGAGCGGATCCTACAATGAGCAGTTCTTC
clone_size: -
j_call: TRBJ2-1
v_call: TRBV10-3
d_call: -

cdr3_aa: CASSLGGAGGTDTQYF
cdr3_nt: TGTGCCAGCAGCTTAGGAGGAGCGGGAGGGACAGATACGCAGTATTTT
clone_size: -
j_call: TRBJ2-3
v_call: TRBV11-3
d_call: TRBD2

cdr3_aa: CASSQGLAEVYEQYF
cdr3_nt: TGTGCCAGCAGCCAGGGACTAGCGGAGGTCTACGAGCAGTACTTC
clone_size: -
j_call: TRBJ2-7
v_call: TRBV5-4
d_call: TRBD2

cdr3_aa: CASSTGQGVSQPQHF
cdr3_nt: TGTGCCAGTAGTACGGGACAGGGGGTGAGTCAGCCCCAGCATTTT
clone_size: -
j_call: TRBJ1-5
v_call: TRBV19
d_call: TRBD1

cdr3_aa: CASSVTGTANTEAFF
cdr3_nt: TGTGCCAGCAGCGTCACCGGGACGGCGAACACTGAAGCTTTCTTT
clone_size: -
j_call: TRBJ1-1
v_call: TRBV11-2
d_call: -

cdr3_aa: CASKMEGLNYGYTF
cdr3_nt: TGTGCCAGTAAAATGGAGGGGTTAAACTATGGCTACACCTTC
clone_size: -
j_call: TRBJ1-2
v_call: TRBV6-5
d_call: -

cdr3_aa: CASSQYVTNYNEQFF
cdr3_nt: TGTGCCAGCAGCCAATACGTCACAAACTACAATGAGCAGTTCTTC
clone_size: once
j_call: TRBJ2-1
v_call: TRBV5-5
d_call: -

cdr3_aa: CASSIQGDYGYTF
cdr3_nt: TGTGCCAGCTCAATACAGGGGGACTATGGCTACACCTTC
clone_size: once
j_call: TRBJ1-2
v_call: TRBV18
d_call: TRBD1

cdr3_aa: CASSPNPRDRGRAASYEQYF
cdr3_nt: TGTGCCAGCAGCCCAAATCCCCGCGACAGGGGGCGAGCTGCCTCCTACGAGCAGTACTTC
clone_size: -
j_call: TRBJ2-7
v_call: TRBV27
d_call: TRBD1

cdr3_aa: CASSFRGQGYEQYF
cdr3_nt: TGTGCCAGCAGTTTCCGGGGACAGGGCTACGAGCAGTACTTC
clone_size: -
j_call: TRBJ2-7
v_call: TRBV27
d_call: TRBD1

cdr3_aa: CASSLAGVFTDTQYF
cdr3_nt: TGCGCCAGCAGCTTGGCCGGGGTCTTCACAGATACGCAGTATTTT
clone_size: -
j_call: TRBJ2-3
v_call: TRBV5-1
d_call: -

cdr3_aa: CASTQGSANTEAFF
cdr3_nt: TGTGCCAGCACCCAGGGGTCGGCGAACACTGAAGCTTTCTTT
clone_size: -
j_call: TRBJ1-1
v_call: TRBV6-5
d_call: -

cdr3_aa: CASSLLLVDTGELFF
cdr3_nt: TGCGCCAGCAGCTTGCTCTTGGTTGACACCGGGGAGCTGTTTTTT
clone_size: -
j_call: TRBJ2-2
v_call: TRBV5-1
d_call: -

cdr3_aa: CASSLSLAGAATGELFF
cdr3_nt: TGCGCCAGCAGCTTGAGCCTAGCGGGAGCGGCGACCGGGGAGCTGTTTTTT
clone_size: -
j_call: TRBJ2-2
v_call: TRBV5-1
d_call: TRBD2